This TCR beta chain was recovered during a study of blood T cells in healthy people across ages. The second PCR ran 7 to 11 cycles with a sample-barcoded 5' primer and J-beta primers. Sequencing of every sample gave 2.5 million or more CDR3-containing paired-end reads. Each CDR3 protein gets one entry after TCRdb re-called the 5' RACE reads with MiXCR. The profile covers about 1,500,000 distinct CDR3 sequences, with around two fifths appearing a single time and 7.9% taken by the ten largest. This clonotype was seen only a few times. Antigen specificity is unknown. Study-wide results and caveats: The percentage of naive T cells correlated strongly with TCR beta diversity. Naive and antigen-experienced cells were not separated, limiting conclusive comparison. Both higher diversity and more naive CD4+ cells marked long-lived donors when set against aged donors.

This sequence originates from a woman under 30 in good health. Specimen: blood.

CDR3 protein: CASSDKETGRGYTF. The CDR3 DNA reads as TGTGCCAGCAGTGACAAGGAGACAGGGAGAGGCTACACCTTC. The chain links TRBV6-4 to TRBJ1-2, with TRBD1 matching over 7 bases. This CDR3 has 14 residues. CDR1 and CDR2 from the germline V gene are MRHNA and SNTAGT. With 2 bases clipped from V and 8 bases from J, the junction kept 8 bases outside the gene matches.